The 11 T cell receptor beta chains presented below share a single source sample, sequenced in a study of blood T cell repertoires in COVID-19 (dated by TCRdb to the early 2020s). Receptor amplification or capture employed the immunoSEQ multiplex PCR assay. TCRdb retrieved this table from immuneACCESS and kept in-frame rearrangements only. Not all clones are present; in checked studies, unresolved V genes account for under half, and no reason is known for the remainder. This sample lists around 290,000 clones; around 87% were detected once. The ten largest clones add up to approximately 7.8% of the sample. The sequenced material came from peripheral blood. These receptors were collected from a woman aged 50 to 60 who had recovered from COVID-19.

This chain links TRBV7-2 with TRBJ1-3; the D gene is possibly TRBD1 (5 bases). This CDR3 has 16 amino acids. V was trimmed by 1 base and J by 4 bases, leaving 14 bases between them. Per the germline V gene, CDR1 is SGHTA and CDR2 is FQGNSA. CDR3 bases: TGTGCCAGCAGCTTAGGTCTGTCTGGGGCCGGAAACACCATATATTTT. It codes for CASSLGLSGAGNTIYF.

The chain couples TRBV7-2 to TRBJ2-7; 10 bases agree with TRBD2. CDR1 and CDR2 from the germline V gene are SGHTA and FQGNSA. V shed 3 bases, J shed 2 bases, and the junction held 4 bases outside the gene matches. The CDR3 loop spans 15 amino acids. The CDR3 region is CASSFSSGGTYEQYF. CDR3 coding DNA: TGTGCCAGCAGCTTTTCTAGCGGGGGAACCTACGAGCAGTACTTC.

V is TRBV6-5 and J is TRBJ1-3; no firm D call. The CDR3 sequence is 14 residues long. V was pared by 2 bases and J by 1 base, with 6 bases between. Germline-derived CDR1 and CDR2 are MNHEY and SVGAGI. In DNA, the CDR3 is TGTGCCAGCAGTTACCTCCCTTCTGGAAACACCATATATTTT. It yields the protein CASSYLPSGNTIYF.

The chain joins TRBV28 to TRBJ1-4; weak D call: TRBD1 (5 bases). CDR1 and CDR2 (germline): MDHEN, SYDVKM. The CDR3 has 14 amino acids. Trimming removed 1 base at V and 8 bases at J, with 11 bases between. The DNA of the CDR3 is TGTGCCAGCAGTTTATCGGGGGTAGTAGAAAAACTGTTTTTT. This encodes CASSLSGVVEKLFF.

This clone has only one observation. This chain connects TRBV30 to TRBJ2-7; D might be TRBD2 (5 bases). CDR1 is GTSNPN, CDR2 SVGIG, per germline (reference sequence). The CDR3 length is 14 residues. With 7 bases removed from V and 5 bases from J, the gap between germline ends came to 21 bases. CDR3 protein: CASSRGGPPDEQYF. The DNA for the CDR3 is TGTGCCTCCTCCCGTGGCGGGCCGCCGGACGAGCAGTACTTC.

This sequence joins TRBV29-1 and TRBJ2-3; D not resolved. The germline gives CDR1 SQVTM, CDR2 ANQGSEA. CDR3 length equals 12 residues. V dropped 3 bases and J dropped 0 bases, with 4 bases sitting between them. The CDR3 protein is CSVDFSTDTQYF. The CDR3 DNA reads TGCAGCGTTGACTTCAGCACAGATACGCAGTATTTT.

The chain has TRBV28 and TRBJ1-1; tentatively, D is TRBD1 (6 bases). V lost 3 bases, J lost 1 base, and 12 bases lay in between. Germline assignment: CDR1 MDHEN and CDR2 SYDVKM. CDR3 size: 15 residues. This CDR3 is CASSFSTGSNTEAFF. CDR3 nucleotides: TGTGCCAGCAGTTTTTCGACAGGATCGAACACTGAAGCTTTCTTT.

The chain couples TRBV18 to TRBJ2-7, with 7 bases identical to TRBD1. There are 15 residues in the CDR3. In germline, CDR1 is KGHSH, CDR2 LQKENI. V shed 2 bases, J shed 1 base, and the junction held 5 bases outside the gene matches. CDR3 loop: CASSPRTGSSYEQYF. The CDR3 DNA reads TGTGCCAGCTCACCAAGGACAGGATCTTCCTACGAGCAGTACTTC.

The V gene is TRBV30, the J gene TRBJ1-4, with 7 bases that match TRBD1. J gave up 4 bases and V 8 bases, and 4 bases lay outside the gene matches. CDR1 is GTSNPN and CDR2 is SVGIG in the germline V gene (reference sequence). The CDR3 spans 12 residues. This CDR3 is CAGGDSNEKLFF. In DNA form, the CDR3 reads TGTGCCGGGGGGGACAGTAATGAAAAACTGTTTTTT.

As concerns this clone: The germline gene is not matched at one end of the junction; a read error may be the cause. The CDR3 coding sequence is TGCGCCAGCAGCCAAGATATCGACAGGGGGCTCACGGTCTTT. This gives the protein CASSQDIDRGLTVF. This chain links TRBV4-3 with TRBJ1-1; TRBD1 matches 10 bases. Looked up from germline, CDR1 is LGHNA and CDR2 is YSLEER. The CDR3 spans 14 residues.

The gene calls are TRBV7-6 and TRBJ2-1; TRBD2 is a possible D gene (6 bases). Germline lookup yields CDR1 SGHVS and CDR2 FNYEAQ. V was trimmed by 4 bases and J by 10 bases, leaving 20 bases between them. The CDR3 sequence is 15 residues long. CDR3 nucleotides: TGTGCCAGCAGCTCCTCTGGGCGGGATTTAGACGAGCAGTTCTTC. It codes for CASSSSGRDLDEQFF.